These 18 T cell receptor beta chains were all obtained from the same sample, sequenced in a study of T cells in women clearing cervical HPV infection. Only in-frame clones appear in the TCRdb table, and some are missing; sequencing was by immunoSEQ multiplex PCR. The table lists approximately 39,000 clones. Material: blood buffy coat. The receptors stem from a woman aged 18 to 75 with a cervical HPV16 infection that either progressed to CIN3+ or cleared (not recorded which).

As concerns this clone: With the read ending 3 residues before the CDR3 end, the germline J gene is used to fill in that end. This chain joins TRBV20-1 and TRBJ1-1; D not certain. CDR1 DFQATT and CDR2 SNEGSKA come from the germline V gene (reference sequence). Trimming cost V 6 bases and J 6 bases, with 14 bases left between them. There are 12 residues in the CDR3. CDR3: CSATEEPPEAFF. The sequenced part of the CDR3 DNA is TGCAGTGCCACAGAGGAGCCCCCTGAA.

Concerning this clone: The read comes to an end 3 residues before the CDR3 does, leaving the germline J gene to fill in the end. V is TRBV6-2 or TRBV6-3 and J is TRBJ1-2; D call uncertain. CDR3 length equals 14 residues. Germline CDR1 MNHEY, CDR2 SVGEGT. The covered CDR3 bases are TGTGCCAGCAGTTTCTCCCACATAAACAATGAC. The encoded protein is CASSFSHINND. The whole CDR3 protein reads CASSFSHINNDYTF.

The CDR3 DNA, read in part, is TGCAGCGTTGGACAGGGCGACTCCTACGAG. As protein: CSVGQGDSYE. The entire CDR3 protein is CSVGQGDSYEQYF. This chain joins TRBV29-1 and TRBJ2-7; 7 bases line up with TRBD1. The read gets to within 3 residues of the CDR3 end, and the germline J gene fills in the rest. This CDR3 contains 13 residues. Germline trimming cut 4 bases from V and 0 bases from J; bases unmatched to any gene: 3. In germline, CDR1 is SQVTM, CDR2 ANQGSEA.

Comment on this clone: The read terminates 3 residues ahead of where the CDR3 ends, so the germline J gene completes it. V is TRBV7-3 and J is TRBJ2-2; 9 bases agree with TRBD2. V lost 4 bases, J lost 4 bases, and 7 bases stayed unmatched. Germline-derived CDR1 and CDR2 are SGHTA and FQGTGA. This CDR3 has 16 amino acids. The sequenced CDR3 bases are TGTGCCAGCAGCTCCCGCGGGGGGGCTGGCACCGGGGAG. As protein: CASSSRGGAGTGE. The complete CDR3 protein is CASSSRGGAGTGELFF.

As regards this clone: The read halts 3 residues ahead of the CDR3 end, with the missing end drawn from the germline J gene. The chain combines TRBV13 with TRBJ2-1, with TRBD2 as a possible D gene (5 bases). Germline CDR1 and CDR2: PRHDT and FYEKMQ (reference sequence). This CDR3 spans 13 amino acids. V was clipped by 7 bases and J by 8 bases, with 15 bases between them. The CDR3 loop is CASTVRGFHEQFF. The sequenced part of the CDR3 DNA is TGTGCCAGCACTGTCCGGGGTTTTCATGAG.

About this clone itself: The missing CDR3 end, 3 residues past where the read stops, is filled in from the germline J gene. V usage is TRBV5-1 and J usage is TRBJ1-2; 7 positions agree with TRBD1. Per germline, CDR1 SGHRS and CDR2 YFSETQ. The CDR3 has 14 amino acids. CDR3 DNA (partial): TGCGCCAGCGGCCTAGGACAGGAGACAGACATT. This sequence encodes CASGLGQETDI. The full CDR3 sequence reads CASGLGQETDIYTF.

The CDR3 loop is CSAKTQGYPSYEQYF. The CDR3 bases that were read are TGCAGTGCTAAAACACAGGGCTATCCCTCCTACGAG. This sequence joins TRBV20-1 and TRBJ2-7; D is possibly TRBD1 (6 bases). The sequenced fragment ends 3 residues before the CDR3 boundary, so the rest is inferred from the germline J gene. The V end lost 4 bases, the J end lost 0 bases, and 16 bases lay between the germline ends. Germline-derived CDR1 and CDR2 are DFQATT and SNEGSKA (reference sequence). The CDR3 has 15 amino acids.

Points on this clone: The read falls 3 residues short of the CDR3 end, and the missing part is taken from the germline J gene. The rearrangement links TRBV4-1 to TRBJ1-1; D call uncertain. Looked up from germline, CDR1 is MGHRA and CDR2 is YSYEKL. V dropped 1 base and J dropped 0 bases, with 6 bases sitting between them. The CDR3 contains 14 residues. This CDR3 reads CASSQVNLNTEAFF. CDR3 DNA, as far as it was read: TGCGCCAGCAGCCAAGTCAACTTGAACACTGAA.

Concerning this clone itself: Coverage ceases 3 residues before the CDR3 finishes, and the germline J gene fills in the end. V usage is TRBV7-6 and J usage is TRBJ1-4; D is undetermined. Germline CDR1 reads SGHVS; CDR2 reads FNYEAQ. This CDR3 spans 15 amino acids. CDR3 DNA, as far as it was read: TGTGCCAGCAGCCCCCGGGGAAGTCTGGATTCACCA. Its translation is CASSPRGSLDSP. The entire CDR3 protein is CASSPRGSLDSPLFF.

A remark on this clone: The DNA ends 3 residues before the CDR3 does, and the rest of the CDR3 is filled in from the germline J gene. The V gene is TRBV29-1, the J gene TRBJ2-2; a possible D gene is TRBD1 (6 bases). CDR1 is SQVTM, CDR2 ANQGSEA, per germline. V dropped 5 bases and J dropped 5 bases, with 9 bases sitting between them. This CDR3 spans 12 amino acids. The CDR3 reads CSVRRGTGELFF. The sequenced part of the CDR3 DNA is TGCAGCGTTCGCAGGGGTACCGGGGAG.

A word on this clone: The read comes to an end 3 residues before the CDR3 does, leaving the germline J gene to fill in the end. This rearrangement joins TRBV19 to TRBJ1-2; TRBD1 agrees at 8 bases. The CDR3 is 13 residues long. Germline lookup yields CDR1 LNHDA and CDR2 SQIVND (reference sequence). CDR3 DNA, as far as it was read: TGTGCCAGTAGTATGCAGGGGGCCTACGAC. This encodes CASSMQGAYD. The entire CDR3 reads CASSMQGAYDYTF.

About this clone: The read comes to an end 3 residues before the CDR3 does, leaving the germline J gene to fill in the end. The J gene is TRBJ2-1, the V gene TRBV12-3 or TRBV12-4; 8 positions agree with TRBD2. The CDR3 length is 14 residues. The trim removed 5 bases at V and 7 bases at J, leaving 7 bases unmatched. Partial CDR3 DNA: TGTGCCAGCAGTGCCGGGACTAGAGTAAATGAG. Encoded protein: CASSAGTRVNE. The whole CDR3 is CASSAGTRVNEQFF.

With respect to this clone: The read terminates 3 residues ahead of where the CDR3 ends, so the germline J gene completes it. V is TRBV6-2 or TRBV6-3 and J is TRBJ1-1, with a possible D match to TRBD1 (5 bases). The CDR3 sequence is 14 residues long. V lost 5 bases and J lost 2, with 12 bases in between. In germline, CDR1 is MNHEY, CDR2 SVGEGT. CDR3 bases read: TGTGCCAGCAGTCCAAACAGGCTTAACACTGAA. Its translation is CASSPNRLNTE. The full-length CDR3 reads as CASSPNRLNTEAFF.

As regards this clone: Read data end 3 residues before the CDR3 end; the end is taken from the germline J gene. V and J are TRBV5-1 and TRBJ2-1; TRBD2 matches 9 bases. The CDR3 runs 18 residues. Trimming took 4 bases from V and 6 from J; bases not matched to a gene: 17. Germline V CDR1 and CDR2: SGHRS, YFSETQ. Partial CDR3 DNA: TGCGCCAGCAGCACCTTGGGGCTAGCGGGGCCTGGGGGCAATGAG. Translating it yields CASSTLGLAGPGGNE. The whole CDR3 sequence reads CASSTLGLAGPGGNEQFF.

Notes on this clone: The DNA ends 3 residues before the CDR3 does, and the rest of the CDR3 is filled in from the germline J gene. The rearrangement joins TRBV20-1 to TRBJ1-5; weak D call: TRBD1 (5 bases). Germline V gene data show CDR1 as DFQATT and CDR2 as SNEGSKA (reference sequence). The germline V and J ends were trimmed by 3 bases and 8 bases, with 17 bases remaining between them. This CDR3 contains 14 residues. The sequenced CDR3 bases are TGCAGTGCTAGGTTGGGGGGTAACGCCGAGCCC. Its translation: CSARLGGNAEP. The whole CDR3 reads CSARLGGNAEPQHF.

CDR3 DNA (partial): TGCAGTGCTAGAGATGGGCGGGGAAGCTCCTACGAG. Protein sequence: CSARDGRGSSYE. The CDR3 as a whole reads CSARDGRGSSYEQYF. The chain couples TRBV20-1 to TRBJ2-7; perhaps TRBD2 as D (6 bases). The read is 3 residues too short to cover the CDR3 end, so that end is filled in from the germline J gene. This CDR3 is 15 amino acids long. Germline loops: CDR1 DFQATT, CDR2 SNEGSKA (reference sequence). Trimming left V 0 bases short and J 0 bases short, with 12 bases between.

A note on this clone: The read ends 3 residues shy of where the CDR3 ends; the end is completed using the germline J gene. The chain recombines TRBV10-3 with TRBJ2-5; D is possibly TRBD2 (6 bases). With 3 bases removed from V and 4 bases from J, the gap between germline ends came to 9 bases. Germline-derived CDR1 and CDR2 are ENHRY and SYGVKD. The CDR3 sequence is 13 residues long. This CDR3 reads CAISDVGGETQYF. The CDR3 bases that were read are TGTGCCATCAGTGATGTCGGGGGAGAGACC.

About this clone itself: The read comes to an end 3 residues before the CDR3 does, leaving the germline J gene to fill in the end. V gene TRBV7-9 combines with J gene TRBJ2-5; a possible D gene is TRBD1 (5 bases). Trimming removed 2 bases from V and 3 bases from J, with 13 bases in between. The CDR3 has 15 amino acids. Per germline, CDR1 SEHNR and CDR2 FQNEAQ (reference sequence). Partial CDR3 DNA: TGTGCCAGCAGCTTAAATGGGGCGGCTAAAGAGACC. It yields the protein CASSLNGAAKET. The entire CDR3 reads CASSLNGAAKETQYF.